This T cell receptor (beta chain) was captured in a study of blood T cell repertoires in COVID-19. Here immunoSEQ multiplex PCR was the method, and the copy in TCRdb shows in-frame clones only, minus some. The sample records over 300,000 clones, around 85% being singletons. V dropped 5 bases and J dropped 2 bases, with 7 bases sitting between them. The CDR3 runs to 13 residues. Germline loops: CDR1 MNHEY, CDR2 SVGAGI. Residents of about two dozen US areas, aged roughly 18 to 89 years, made up the participants. Grouping used clinical history reported by participants in a survey and questionnaire. Before being deemed recovered, Cohort 3 donors had two negative PCRs, clearance, or symptom resolution.

This TCR was sampled from a man under 40 who had recovered from COVID-19. The sequencing input was PBMCs or T cells enriched from blood (not recorded which). This chain links TRBV6-5 with TRBJ1-3; a weak D match, TRBD1 (6 bases). The CDR3 DNA follows: TGTGCCAGCAGTCAGGGGCCTGGAAACACCATATATTTT. Translation: CASSQGPGNTIYF.